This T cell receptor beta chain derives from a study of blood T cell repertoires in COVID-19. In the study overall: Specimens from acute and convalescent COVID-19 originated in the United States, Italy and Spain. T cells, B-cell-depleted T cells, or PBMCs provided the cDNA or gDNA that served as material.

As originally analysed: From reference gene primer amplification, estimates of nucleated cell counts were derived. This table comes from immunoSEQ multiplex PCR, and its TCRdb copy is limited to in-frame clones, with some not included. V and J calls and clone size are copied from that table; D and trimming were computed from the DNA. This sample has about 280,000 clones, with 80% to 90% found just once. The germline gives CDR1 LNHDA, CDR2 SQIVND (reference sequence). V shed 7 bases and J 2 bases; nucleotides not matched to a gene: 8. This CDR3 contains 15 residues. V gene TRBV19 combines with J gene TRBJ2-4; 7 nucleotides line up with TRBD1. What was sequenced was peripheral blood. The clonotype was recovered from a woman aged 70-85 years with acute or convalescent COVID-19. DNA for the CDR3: TGTGCCAGTACCCCACAGGGGTCTACCAAAAACATTCAGTACTTC. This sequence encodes CASTPQGSTKNIQYF.